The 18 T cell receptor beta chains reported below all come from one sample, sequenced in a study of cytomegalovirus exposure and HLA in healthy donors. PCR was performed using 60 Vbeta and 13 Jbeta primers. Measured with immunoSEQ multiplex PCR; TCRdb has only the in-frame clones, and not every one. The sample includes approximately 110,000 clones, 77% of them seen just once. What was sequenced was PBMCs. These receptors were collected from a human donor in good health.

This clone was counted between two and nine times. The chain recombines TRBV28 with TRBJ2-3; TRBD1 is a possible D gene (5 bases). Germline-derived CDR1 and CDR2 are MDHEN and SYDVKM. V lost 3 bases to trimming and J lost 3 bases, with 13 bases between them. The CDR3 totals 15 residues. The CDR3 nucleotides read TGTGCCAGCAGTTTGCAGGGAAGGATGACAGATACGCAGTATTTT. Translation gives CASSLQGRMTDTQYF.

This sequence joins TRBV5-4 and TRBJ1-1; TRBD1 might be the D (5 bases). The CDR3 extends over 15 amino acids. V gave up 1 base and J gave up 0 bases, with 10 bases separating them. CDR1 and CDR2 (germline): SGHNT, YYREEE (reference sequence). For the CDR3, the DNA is TGTGCCAGCAGCTTGATAGGGGCGCTGAACACTGAAGCTTTCTTT. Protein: CASSLIGALNTEAFF.

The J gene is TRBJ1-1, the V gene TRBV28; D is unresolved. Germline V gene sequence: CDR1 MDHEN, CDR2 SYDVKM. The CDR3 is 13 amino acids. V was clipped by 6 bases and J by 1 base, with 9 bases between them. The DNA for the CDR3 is TGTGCCAGCAGGCCAGTTTGGAACACTGAAGCTTTCTTT. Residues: CASRPVWNTEAFF.

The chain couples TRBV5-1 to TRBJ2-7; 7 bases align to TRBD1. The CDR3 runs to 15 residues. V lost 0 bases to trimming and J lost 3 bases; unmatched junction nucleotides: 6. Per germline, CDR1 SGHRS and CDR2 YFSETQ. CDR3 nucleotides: TGCGCCAGCAGCTTGGCCTCAACAGGGGTCTACGAGCAGTACTTC. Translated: CASSLASTGVYEQYF.

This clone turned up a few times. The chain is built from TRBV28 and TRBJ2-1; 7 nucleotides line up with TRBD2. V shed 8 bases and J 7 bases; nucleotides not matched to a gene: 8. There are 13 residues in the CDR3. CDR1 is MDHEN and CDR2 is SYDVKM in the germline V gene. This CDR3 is CASGGGSINEQFF. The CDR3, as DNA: TGTGCCAGCGGGGGAGGGAGCATAAATGAGCAGTTCTTC. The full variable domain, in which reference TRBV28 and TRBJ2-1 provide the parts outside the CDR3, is DVKVTQSSRYLVKRTGEKVFLECVQDMDHENMFWYRQDPGLGLRLIYFSYDVKMKEKGDIPEGYSVSREKKERFSLILESASTNQTSMYLCASGGGSINEQFFGPGTRLTVL.

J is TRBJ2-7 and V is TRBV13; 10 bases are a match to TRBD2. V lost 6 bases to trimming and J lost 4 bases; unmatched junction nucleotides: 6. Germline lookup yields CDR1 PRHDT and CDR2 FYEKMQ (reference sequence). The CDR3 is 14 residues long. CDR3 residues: CASRPSGRAYEQYF. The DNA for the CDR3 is TGTGCCAGCAGACCTAGCGGGAGAGCGTACGAGCAGTACTTC.

The CDR3 bases are TGTGCCAGCAGTTCGACATCCTATGGCTACACCTTC. Amino acids: CASSSTSYGYTF. The chain uses TRBV5-6 and TRBJ1-2, with D uncertain. Trimming cost V 5 bases and J 4 bases, with 9 bases left between them. This CDR3 spans 12 amino acids. Germline CDR1 reads SGHDT; CDR2 reads YYEEEE. The whole variable domain, filled in from reference TRBV5-6 and TRBJ1-2, reads DAGVTQSPTHLIKTRGQQVTLRCSPKSGHDTVSWYQQALGQGPQFIFQYYEEEERQRGNFPDRFSGHQFPNYSSELNVNALLLGDSALYLCASSSTSYGYTFGSGTRLTVV.

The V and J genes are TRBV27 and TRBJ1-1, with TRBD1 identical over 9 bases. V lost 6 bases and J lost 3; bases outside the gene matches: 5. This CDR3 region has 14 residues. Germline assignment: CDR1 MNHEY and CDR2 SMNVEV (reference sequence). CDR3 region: CASSVQGAYTEAFF. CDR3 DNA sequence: TGTGCCAGCAGCGTACAGGGGGCGTACACTGAAGCTTTCTTT.

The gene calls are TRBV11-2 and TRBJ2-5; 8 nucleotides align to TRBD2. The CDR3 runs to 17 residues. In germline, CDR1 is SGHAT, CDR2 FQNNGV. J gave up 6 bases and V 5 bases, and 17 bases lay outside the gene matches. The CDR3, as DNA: TGTGCCAGCAGCCCCCCACCCGGGGGGGCGTCGGAAAAGACCCAGTACTTC. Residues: CASSPPPGGASEKTQYF.

This chain's CDR3 is CASSWDSRQPQHF. The DNA for the CDR3 is TGTGCCAGCAGCTGGGACAGCCGGCAGCCCCAGCATTTT. The chain has TRBV7-8 and TRBJ1-5; 7 bases are a match to TRBD1. The germline V gene has CDR1 SGHVS and CDR2 FQNEAQ. V lost 4 bases to trimming and J lost 7 bases; unmatched junction nucleotides: 4. This CDR3 spans 13 amino acids. Full variable domain (missing parts from reference TRBV7-8 and TRBJ1-5): GAGVSQSPRYKVAKRGQDVALRCDPISGHVSLFWYQQALGQGPEFLTYFQNEAQLDKSGLPSDRFFAERPEGSVSTLKIQRTQQEDSAVYLCASSWDSRQPQHFGDGTRLSIL.

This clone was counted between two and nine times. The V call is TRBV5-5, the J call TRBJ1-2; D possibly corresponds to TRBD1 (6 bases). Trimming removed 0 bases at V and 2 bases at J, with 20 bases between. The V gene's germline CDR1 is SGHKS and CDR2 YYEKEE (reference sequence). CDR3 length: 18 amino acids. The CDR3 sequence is CASSLALGQPDVNYGYTF. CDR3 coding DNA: TGTGCCAGCAGCTTGGCCCTCGGACAGCCGGACGTAAACTATGGCTACACCTTC. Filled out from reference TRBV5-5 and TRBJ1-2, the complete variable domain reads DAGVTQSPTHLIKTRGQQVTLRCSPISGHKSVSWYQQVLGQGPQFIFQYYEKEERGRGNFPDRFSARQFPNYSSELNVNALLLGDSALYLCASSLALGQPDVNYGYTFGSGTRLTVV.

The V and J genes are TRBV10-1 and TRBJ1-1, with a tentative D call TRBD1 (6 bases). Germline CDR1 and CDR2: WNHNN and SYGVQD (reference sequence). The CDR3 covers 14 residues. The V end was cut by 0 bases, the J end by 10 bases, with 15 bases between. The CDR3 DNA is TGCGCCAGCAGTGAGTCCTTGGGCAGGGGCCCAGCTTTCTTT. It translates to CASSESLGRGPAFF.

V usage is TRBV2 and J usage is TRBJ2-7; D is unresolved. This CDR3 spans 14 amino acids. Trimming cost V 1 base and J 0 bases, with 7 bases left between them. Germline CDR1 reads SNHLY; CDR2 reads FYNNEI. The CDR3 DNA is TGTGCCAGCAGTGAAGACAGTAACTCCTACGAGCAGTACTTC. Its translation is CASSEDSNSYEQYF.

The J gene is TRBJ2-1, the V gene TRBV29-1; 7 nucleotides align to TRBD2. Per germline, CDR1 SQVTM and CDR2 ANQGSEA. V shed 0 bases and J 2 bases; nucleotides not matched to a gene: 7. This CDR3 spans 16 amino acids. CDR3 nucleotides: TGCAGCGTTGAAGATATAGCGGGTAGAACCTACAATGAGCAGTTCTTC. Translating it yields CSVEDIAGRTYNEQFF.

CDR3 loop: CASTLAGAGNNEQFF. The CDR3 region has the DNA TGTGCCAGCACACTAGCGGGAGCTGGGAACAATGAGCAGTTCTTC. V and J are TRBV2 and TRBJ2-1, with 11 bases fitting TRBD2. The CDR3 is 15 amino acids. Germline values: CDR1 SNHLY, CDR2 FYNNEI. V trimming: 7 bases; J trimming: 5 bases; junction bases outside the gene matches: 7.

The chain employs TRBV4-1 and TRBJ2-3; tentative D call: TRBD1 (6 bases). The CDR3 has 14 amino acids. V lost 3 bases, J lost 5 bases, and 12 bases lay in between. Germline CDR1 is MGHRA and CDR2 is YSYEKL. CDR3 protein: CASSHQFRGDTQYF. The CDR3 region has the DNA TGCGCCAGCAGCCACCAGTTCAGGGGAGATACGCAGTATTTT.

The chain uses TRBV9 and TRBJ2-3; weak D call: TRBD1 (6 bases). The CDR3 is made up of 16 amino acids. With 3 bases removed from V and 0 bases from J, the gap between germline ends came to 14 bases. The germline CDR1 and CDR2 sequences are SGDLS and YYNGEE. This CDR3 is CASSARRQESTDTQYF. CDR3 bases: TGTGCCAGCAGCGCCCGCCGACAGGAAAGCACAGATACGCAGTATTTT.

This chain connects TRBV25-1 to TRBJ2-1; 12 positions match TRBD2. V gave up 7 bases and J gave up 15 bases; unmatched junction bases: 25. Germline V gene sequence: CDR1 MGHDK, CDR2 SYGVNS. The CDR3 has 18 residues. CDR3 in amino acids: CASTEVPPSGRELESGFF. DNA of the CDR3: TGTGCCAGCACCGAAGTCCCCCCTAGCGGGAGGGAATTAGAGAGTGGGTTCTTC.